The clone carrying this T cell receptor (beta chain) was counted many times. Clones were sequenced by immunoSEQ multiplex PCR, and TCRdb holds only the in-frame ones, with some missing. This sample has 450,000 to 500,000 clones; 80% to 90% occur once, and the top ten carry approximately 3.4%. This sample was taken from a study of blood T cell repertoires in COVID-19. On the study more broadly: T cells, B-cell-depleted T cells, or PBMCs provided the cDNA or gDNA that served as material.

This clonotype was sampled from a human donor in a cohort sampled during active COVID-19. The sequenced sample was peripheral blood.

This CDR3 is CATSRDLGLPREQFF. Here the CDR3 DNA reads TGTGCCACCAGCAGAGATCTAGGACTACCACGCGAGCAGTTCTTC. J is TRBJ2-1 and V is TRBV15, with a possible D match to TRBD2 (6 bases). CDR3 size: 15 residues. Trimming shortened V by 0 bases and J by 10 bases, and 16 bases separated the two germline ends. Germline V gene sequence: CDR1 LNHNV, CDR2 YYDKDF (reference sequence).